A selection of T cell receptor beta chains follows, all from one sample in a study of OX40 agonist ivuxolimab in advanced cancers. This table comes from immunoSEQ multiplex PCR, and its TCRdb copy is limited to in-frame clones, with some not included. The table records fewer than 70,000 clones, less than 85% of them present only once. This specimen consisted of CD4+ or CD8+ T cells sorted from blood, obtained in a trial of the OX40 agonist ivuxolimab. The source is an adult with an advanced solid tumor such as melanoma, head and neck, liver or kidney cancer. Both conserved end residues are part of each CDR3. Each record gives: CDR3 protein, V gene, J gene.

CDR3aa: CASSEQYEQYF; v_gene: TRBV6-5; j_gene: TRBJ2-7
CDR3aa: CASSLPGEGDEKLFF; v_gene: TRBV5-6; j_gene: TRBJ1-4
CDR3aa: CAISESDSSSGYTF; v_gene: TRBV10-3; j_gene: TRBJ1-2
CDR3aa: CASSLRGDRTYEQYF; v_gene: TRBV4-2; j_gene: TRBJ2-7
CDR3aa: CASSIGTHQETQYF; v_gene: TRBV9; j_gene: TRBJ2-5
CDR3aa: CASSRWDRGRFGYTF; v_gene: TRBV19; j_gene: TRBJ1-2
CDR3aa: CASSSTGENTEAFF; v_gene: TRBV5-1; j_gene: TRBJ1-1
CDR3aa: CASSQDLVPTQYNEQFF; v_gene: TRBV4-2; j_gene: TRBJ2-1
CDR3aa: CASSVATGRHNSPLHF; v_gene: TRBV9; j_gene: TRBJ1-6
CDR3aa: CASSPSGINYGYTF; v_gene: TRBV6-5; j_gene: TRBJ1-2